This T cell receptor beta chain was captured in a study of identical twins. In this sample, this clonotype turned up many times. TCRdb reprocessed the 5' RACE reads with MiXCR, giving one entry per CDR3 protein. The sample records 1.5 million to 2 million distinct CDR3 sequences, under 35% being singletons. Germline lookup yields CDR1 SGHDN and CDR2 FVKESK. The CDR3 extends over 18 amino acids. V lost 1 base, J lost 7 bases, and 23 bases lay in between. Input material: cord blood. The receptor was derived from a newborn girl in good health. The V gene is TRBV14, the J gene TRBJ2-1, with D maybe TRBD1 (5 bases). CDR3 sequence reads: CASSQGYDSALSPNEQFF. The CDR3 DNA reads TGTGCCAGCAGCCAAGGGTACGACAGCGCCCTCTCTCCTAATGAGCAGTTCTTC.